The subject of this entry is one T cell receptor beta chain. The CDR3 length is 12 residues. The V end lost 5 bases, the J end lost 4 bases, and 9 bases lay between the germline ends. The germline V gene encodes CDR1 SGDLS and CDR2 YYNGEE. The sample originates from a study of blood T cell repertoires in COVID-19. Study information: T cells, B-cell-depleted T cells, or PBMCs supplied cDNA or gDNA.

Per the study methods: Cell counts per sample came from amplifying reference gene primers. Clones were read by immunoSEQ multiplex PCR, and TCRdb kept only the in-frame ones, dropping some. V, J and clone size are taken as reported in that table, and D and trimming were inferred from the DNA itself. The sample yields about 320,000 clones, roughly 90% seen once. Those enrolled, adults aged roughly 18 to 100 years, came from about two dozen US areas. Someone with COVID-19 had been met by exposed participants within 2 weeks before study entry. The chain employs TRBV9 and TRBJ1-1; the D gene is possibly TRBD1 (6 bases). What was sequenced was PBMCs or T cells enriched from blood (not recorded which). The TCR sequence derives from a woman aged 25 to 39 who had been exposed to COVID-19. The CDR3 DNA follows: TGTGCCAGCAGTACAGGGCTCACTGAAGCTTTCTTT. Residues: CASSTGLTEAFF.